This TCR beta chain was documented in a study of cytomegalovirus exposure and HLA in healthy donors. Study conclusions and caveats: In a later analysis, TCR association rates varied by HLA locus: DRB1 most, HLA-C fewest. The study designated roughly 160 TCR beta chains cytomegalovirus-associated.

In its sample, this clone was seen a few times. Its cognate antigen is unknown. V lost 7 bases and J 4 bases, leaving 17 bases between the germline ends. The germline gives CDR1 MDHEN, CDR2 SYDVKM. There are 14 residues in the CDR3. Primers included in the PCR were 60 Vbeta and 13 Jbeta primers. The data were produced by immunoSEQ multiplex PCR, yet TCRdb's version contains in-frame clones alone and is incomplete. The sample consists of more than 65,000 clones, around three quarters of them appearing once. The source of this sequence is a man aged 35 to 55 in good health and CMV-seronegative. The source material was PBMCs. The rearrangement links TRBV28 to TRBJ2-7; a weak D match, TRBD2 (5 bases). DNA of the CDR3: TGTGCCAGCACCCAGGAATCGAGGGCTTACGAGCAGTACTTC. Residues: CASTQESRAYEQYF.